These T cell receptor beta chains were read from a single sample in a study of cytomegalovirus exposure and HLA in healthy donors. Method: immunoSEQ multiplex PCR; TCRdb's copy keeps in-frame clones and lacks some. The sample lists over 130,000 clones; 65% to 85% were seen once. The specimen was PBMCs. The receptors shown here come from a male donor in good health and CMV-seronegative. The CDR3 runs from the conserved cysteine through the conserved F or W. D genes are given only for firm matches. Size is omitted from some rows. Given values are once, few, many or a class for expanded clones.

>-|TRBV30|TRBJ2-2|-
TGTGCCTGGACCCTAATAGCCGGGGAGCTGTTTTTT
CAWTLIAGELFF
>TRBD2|TRBV7-8|TRBJ2-5|-
TGTGCCAGCAGCTTCAAACGGAGCGCGGGAGGCGAGACCCAGTACTTC
CASSFKRSAGGETQYF
>TRBD1|TRBV4-3|TRBJ2-2|-
TGCGCCAGCAGCCAACCTGAGGGGGCGATCACCGGGGAGCTGTTTTTT
CASSQPEGAITGELFF
>-|TRBV7-2|TRBJ2-3|-
TGTGCCAGCAGCTTATTGGCGGGCCGCCTTTCAGATACGCAGTATTTT
CASSLLAGRLSDTQYF
>TRBD2|TRBV7-9|TRBJ2-7|once
TGTGCCAGCAGCTTACTAGCGGGAGCCCACGAGCAGTACTTC
CASSLLAGAHEQYF
>-|TRBV9|TRBJ2-3|-
TGTGCCAGCAGCGTAACACAGGGACATTATGCAGATACGCAGTATTTT
CASSVTQGHYADTQYF
>-|TRBV2|TRBJ2-4|once
TGTGCCAGCAGTGAAGAAGGGGGGGTAAGGTTC
CASSEEGGVRF
>-|TRBV5-3|TRBJ1-1|-
TGTGCCTGTCTTCGGGGTCCGAACACTGAAGCTTTCTTT
CACLRGPNTEAFF
>-|TRBV7-2|TRBJ1-5|-
TGTGCCAGCACCGTATCAGGGGTACGCCAGCCCCAGCATTTT
CASTVSGVRQPQHF
>-|TRBV7-2|TRBJ2-3|-
TGTGCCAGCAGCTTAGGGTCTAGCAGATACACAGATACGCAGTATTTT
CASSLGSSRYTDTQYF
>-|TRBV6-5|TRBJ1-1|few
TGTGCCAGCAGCTTCCGCAGTGACACTGAAGCTTTCTTT
CASSFRSDTEAFF
>-|TRBV2|TRBJ1-1|-
TGTGCCAGCAAGGAGGAAAGTGAAGCTTTCTTT
CASKEESEAFF
>-|TRBV4-2|TRBJ1-3|-
TGTGCCAGCAGTCAAGATGGGACTAGTGGAAACACCATATATTTT
CASSQDGTSGNTIYF
>-|TRBV11-3|TRBJ2-3|few
TGTGCCAGCAGCTTAGATCAGGCTACCGGTACGCAGTATTTT
CASSLDQATGTQYF
>-|TRBV4-2|TRBJ1-2|few
TGTGCCAGCAGCCGGGAGGACGGCGGTAGAGTCGACTATGGCTACACCTTC
CASSREDGGRVDYGYTF
>-|TRBV18|TRBJ2-2|once
TGTGCCAGCTTCCCGACAGACCTGAACACCGGGGAGCTGTTTTTT
CASFPTDLNTGELFF
>-|TRBV6-1|TRBJ2-1|once
TGTGCCAGCAGTGAATTATCCGCGACAGTCACGTTCTTC
CASSELSATVTFF
>-|TRBV9|TRBJ1-2|-
TGTGCCAGCAGCGTAGGGTTACAGAGCTATGGCTACACCTTC
CASSVGLQSYGYTF
>TRBD2|TRBV9|TRBJ2-5|-
TGTGCCAGCAGCGTAGGTGGGACTAGCGGGACAGAAGAGACCCAGTACTTC
CASSVGGTSGTEETQYF
>-|TRBV21-1|TRBJ2-7|-
TGTGCCAGCACCCTACGATACAGGGGCGGCTACGAGCAGTACTTC
CASTLRYRGGYEQYF
>-|TRBV6-1|TRBJ2-7|-
TGTGCCAGCAGTGAAGCAACTAAGATCTCCTACGAGCAGTACTTC
CASSEATKISYEQYF
>TRBD2|TRBV30|TRBJ2-2|-
TGTGCCTGGAGCCCGGGACTAGCCGCCGGGGAGCTGTTTTTT
CAWSPGLAAGELFF
>TRBD1|TRBV25-1|TRBJ2-2|-
TGTGCCAGCAGTGATCTCCAGGGGGCTACCGGGGAGCTGTTTTTT
CASSDLQGATGELFF
>TRBD2|TRBV4-3|TRBJ2-7|-
TGCGCCAGCAGCCGAAGAGGGACGGGAGGGCCCTACGAGCAGTACTTC
CASSRRGTGGPYEQYF
>TRBD1|TRBV11-2|TRBJ2-7|-
TGTGCCAGCAGCTGGTGGACAGGGGAGACCTACGAGCAGTACTTC
CASSWWTGETYEQYF
>-|TRBV7-2|TRBJ2-1|-
TGTGCCAGCAGCCCTCCTAGTCCAGATCCAAAGCAGTTCTTC
CASSPPSPDPKQFF
>TRBD1|TRBV5-4|TRBJ2-7|few
TGTGCCAGCAGCTTAGGGGCAGGCAGGGGGTTCTACGAGCAGTACTTC
CASSLGAGRGFYEQYF